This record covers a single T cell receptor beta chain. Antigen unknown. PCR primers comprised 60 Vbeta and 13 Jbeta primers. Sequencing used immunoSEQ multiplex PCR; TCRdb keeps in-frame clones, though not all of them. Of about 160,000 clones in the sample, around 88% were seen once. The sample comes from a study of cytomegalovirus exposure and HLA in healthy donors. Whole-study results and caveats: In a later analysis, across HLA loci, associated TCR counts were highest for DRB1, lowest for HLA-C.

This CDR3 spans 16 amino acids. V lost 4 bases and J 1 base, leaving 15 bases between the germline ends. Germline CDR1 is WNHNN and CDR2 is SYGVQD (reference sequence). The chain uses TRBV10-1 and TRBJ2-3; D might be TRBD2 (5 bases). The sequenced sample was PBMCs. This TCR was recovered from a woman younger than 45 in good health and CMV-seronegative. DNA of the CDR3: TGCGCCAGCAGTGTAGGGAGCGGAAGTGGCACAGATACGCAGTATTTT. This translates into CASSVGSGSGTDTQYF.